Listed here are 25 T cell receptor beta chains from one sample, sequenced in a study of chemoradiotherapy in HPV16-positive cancers. Clones were sequenced by immunoSEQ multiplex PCR, and TCRdb holds only the in-frame ones, with some missing. The sample includes around 1,700 clones, 81% of them seen just once. The starting material was tumor tissue, obtained from a patient who underwent chemoradiotherapy. All receptors come from a human donor with HPV-associated anogenital cancer.

This clone has only one observation. The CDR3 spells CASSLLATYTDTQYF. The CDR3 DNA reads as TGTGCCAGCAGCTTACTAGCGACTTACACAGATACGCAGTATTTT. V gene TRBV7-9 combines with J gene TRBJ2-3, with D tentatively TRBD2 (6 bases). V lost 2 bases and J 2 bases, leaving 11 bases between the germline ends. Looked up from germline, CDR1 is SEHNR and CDR2 is FQNEAQ (reference sequence). The CDR3 loop spans 15 amino acids.

The rearrangement links TRBV7-2 to TRBJ2-3; 10 nucleotides align to TRBD2. The length of the CDR3 is 16 residues. After removal of 1 base from V and 4 bases from J, the junction contained 5 bases not matched to a gene. Germline loops: CDR1 SGHTA, CDR2 FQGNSA. This CDR3 reads CASSLGASGSPDTQYF. The CDR3 region has the DNA TGTGCCAGCAGCTTAGGGGCTAGCGGGAGTCCAGATACGCAGTATTTT.

The chain links TRBV6-6 to TRBJ1-5; D is ambiguous. The germline CDR1 and CDR2 sequences are MNHNY and SVGAGI (reference sequence). The CDR3 extends over 15 amino acids. Deletions cut 2 bases from V and 2 bases from J, with 10 bases between. CDR3 residues: CASSYALGGNQPQHF. The CDR3 bases are TGTGCCAGCAGTTACGCCTTAGGCGGCAATCAGCCCCAGCATTTT.

J is TRBJ2-3 and V is TRBV6-1; the match to TRBD2 covers 7 bases. V dropped 7 bases and J dropped 5; count of bases not matched to a gene: 6. The germline CDR1 and CDR2 sequences are MNHNS and SASEGT. The CDR3 sequence is 13 residues long. The CDR3 DNA follows: TGTGCCAGCAACGCGGGAGTCATAGATACGCAGTATTTT. Translation: CASNAGVIDTQYF.

The V gene is TRBV7-6, the J gene TRBJ2-2, with no clear D. V was clipped by 0 bases and J by 6 bases, with 5 bases between them. Germline V gives CDR1 SGHVS, CDR2 FNYEAQ. This CDR3 has 13 residues. The CDR3 nucleotides are TGTGCCAGCAGCTTAGCGCGCGCCGGGGAGCTGTTTTTT. It specifies CASSLARAGELFF. Full variable domain (remainder filled in from reference TRBV7-6 and TRBJ2-2): GAGVSQSPRYKVTKRGQDVALRCDPISGHVSLYWYRQALGQGPEFLTYFNYEAQQDKSGLPNDRFSAERPEGSISTLTIQRTEQRDSAMYRCASSLARAGELFFGEGSRLTVL.

The chain links TRBV11-3 to TRBJ2-7; 8 positions match TRBD1. This CDR3 region has 15 residues. Germline CDR1 SGHNT, CDR2 YENEEA. The trim removed 5 bases at V and 0 bases at J, leaving 6 bases unmatched. DNA of the CDR3: TGTGCCAGCAGCCCGCTGACAGGGGACTCCTACGAGCAGTACTTC. Translating it yields CASSPLTGDSYEQYF.

This clone has only a few counts. The chain links TRBV2 to TRBJ1-4, with 8 bases lining up with TRBD1. Germline assignment: CDR1 SNHLY and CDR2 FYNNEI. Trimming cost V 3 bases and J 11 bases; bases outside gene matches: 5. The CDR3 is 13 residues long. The CDR3 region has the DNA TGTGCCAGCAGTGAGTCGGACAGGGATAAACTGTTTTTT. This encodes CASSESDRDKLFF.

The V call is TRBV30, the J call TRBJ2-3, with 8 bases lining up with TRBD2. The germline CDR1 and CDR2 sequences are GTSNPN and SVGIG (reference sequence). The CDR3 loop spans 16 amino acids. Trimming took 0 bases from V and 2 from J; bases not matched to a gene: 7. As DNA, the CDR3 is TGTGCCTGGAGTGTTGGGGCGGGAGGTTACACAGATACGCAGTATTTT. It codes for CAWSVGAGGYTDTQYF.

This clone was observed a handful of times. The genes are TRBV10-3 and TRBJ2-1; D perhaps matches TRBD2 (6 bases). Germline assignment: CDR1 ENHRY and CDR2 SYGVKD. The CDR3 has 22 residues. Between the trimmed V and J ends, which lost 4 bases and 3 bases, there was a span of 34 bases. Here the CDR3 DNA reads TGTGCCATCAGTGTTCCCGCTTTCCCAGCAGGAGGGTCCCCCGCCATCTACAATGAGCAGTTCTTC. Protein: CAISVPAFPAGGSPAIYNEQFF.

This chain connects TRBV28 to TRBJ2-7; no clear D gene. Deletions cut 6 bases from V and 0 bases from J, with 15 bases between. Per the germline V gene, CDR1 is MDHEN and CDR2 is SYDVKM. This CDR3 is 15 amino acids long. For the CDR3, the DNA is TGTGCCAGCAGGTTCGTCGATCAAAGCTCCTACGAGCAGTACTTC. This gives the protein CASRFVDQSSYEQYF.

The rearrangement uses TRBV29-1 and TRBJ2-5; D call uncertain. The CDR3 consists of 12 residues. The V end was cut by 4 bases, the J end by 3 bases, with 9 bases between. Germline-derived CDR1 and CDR2 are SQVTM and ANQGSEA. The CDR3 spells CSVVGSEETQYF. Written as DNA, the CDR3 is TGCAGCGTTGTTGGCAGTGAAGAGACCCAGTACTTC.

The rearrangement uses TRBV29-1 and TRBJ2-7, with 10 bases aligning to TRBD1. The junction had 11 bases not matched to a gene; V was cut back by 7 bases and J by 2 bases. The CDR3 is 15 residues long. Germline CDR1 reads SQVTM; CDR2 reads ANQGSEA. This chain's CDR3 is CSAYSMGTGAYEQYF. The CDR3 DNA reads as TGCAGCGCCTATTCGATGGGGACAGGGGCCTACGAGCAGTACTTC.

The genes are TRBV6-5 and TRBJ2-7; D is possibly TRBD2 (6 bases). The V end was cut by 6 bases, the J end by 4 bases, with 16 bases between. CDR3 length: 14 amino acids. Germline V gene lookup returns CDR1 MNHEY and CDR2 SVGAGI. The CDR3 nucleotides read TGTGCCAGCAGCAACGGGGTTGCGGGGTACGAGCAGTACTTC. Protein product: CASSNGVAGYEQYF.

This chain joins TRBV7-9 and TRBJ2-2; no clear D. V was trimmed by 2 bases and J by 7 bases, leaving 5 bases between them. CDR1 and CDR2 from the germline V gene are SEHNR and FQNEAQ (reference sequence). There are 12 residues in the CDR3. CDR3 loop: CASSLPVGELFF. The CDR3 DNA sequence: TGTGCCAGCAGCTTACCGGTCGGGGAGCTGTTTTTT. Full variable domain (outside the CDR3, taken from reference TRBV7-9 and TRBJ2-2): DTGVSQNPRHKITKRGQNVTFRCDPISEHNRLYWYRQTLGQGPEFLTYFQNEAQLEKSRLLSDRFSAERPKGSFSTLEIQRTEQGDSAMYLCASSLPVGELFFGEGSRLTVL.

The genes are TRBV21-1 and TRBJ2-6; the table gives TRBD1 as D, unverified against the DNA. TRBV21-1 is listed as a pseudogene. The CDR3 covers 16 residues. CDR3 in DNA: TGTGCCAGCAGCATCAACAGGGGATGCGGGGCCAACGTCCTGACTTTC. It codes for CASSINRGCGANVLTF.

The rearrangement links TRBV5-1 to TRBJ2-1, with 8 bases identical to TRBD2. J lost 8 bases, V lost 2 bases, and 9 bases had no gene match. Germline lookup yields CDR1 SGHRS and CDR2 YFSETQ. This CDR3 has 15 amino acids. The CDR3 sequence is CASSLTSGSFYEQFF. The CDR3 nucleotides read TGCGCCAGCAGCTTAACTAGCGGCAGTTTCTATGAGCAGTTCTTC. The complete variable domain, with remaining parts taken from reference TRBV5-1 and TRBJ2-1, reads KAGVTQTPRYLIKTRGQQVTLSCSPISGHRSVSWYQQTPGQGLQFLFEYFSETQRNKGNFPGRFSGRQFSNSRSEMNVSTLELGDSALYLCASSLTSGSFYEQFFGPGTRLTVL.

The chain has TRBV19 and TRBJ2-7; D is unresolved. CDR3 length: 11 amino acids. Germline values: CDR1 LNHDA, CDR2 SQIVND (reference sequence). Trimming cost V 6 bases and J 4 bases, with 7 bases left between them. The CDR3 protein is CASSLGYEQYF. CDR3 nucleotide sequence: TGTGCCAGTAGCCTAGGGTACGAGCAGTACTTC. The variable domain in full, with the rest retrieved from reference TRBV19 and TRBJ2-7, is DGGITQSPKYLFRKEGQNVTLSCEQNLNHDAMYWYRQDPGQGLRLIYYSQIVNDFQKGDIAEGYSVSREKKESFPLTVTSAQKNPTAFYLCASSLGYEQYFGPGTRLTVT.

This clone counts as large. V usage is TRBV19 and J usage is TRBJ1-2, with no clear D. The CDR3 length is 10 residues. CDR1 is LNHDA, CDR2 SQIVND, per germline (reference sequence). V dropped 10 bases and J dropped 7 bases, with 10 bases sitting between them. CDR3 region: CANPVGGYTF. The CDR3 bases are TGTGCCAACCCGGTAGGTGGCTACACCTTC.

The rearrangement uses TRBV7-8 and TRBJ1-4; possible D gene TRBD1, 5 bases. V lost 0 bases and J lost 7, with 15 bases in between. The V gene's germline CDR1 is SGHVS and CDR2 FQNEAQ. The CDR3 has 16 residues. CDR3 nucleotides: TGTGCCAGCAGCTTAGCGTCGCAGAGTAGGGGTGAAAAACTGTTTTTT. This codes for CASSLASQSRGEKLFF.

The chain has TRBV29-1 and TRBJ2-1; D is undetermined. Trimming removed 5 bases at V and 5 bases at J, with 13 bases between. Germline V gene lookup returns CDR1 SQVTM and CDR2 ANQGSEA. This CDR3 has 13 residues. CDR3 loop: CSVILPVDNEQFF. CDR3 DNA: TGCAGCGTTATTTTACCCGTAGACAATGAGCAGTTCTTC.

Only a few counts were recorded for this clone. CDR3 sequence (DNA): TGTGCCAGCTCCGGCGGGATTAATGAAAAACTGTTTTTT. This translates into CASSGGINEKLFF. The chain uses TRBV7-9 and TRBJ1-4; no firm D call. The ends were cut back, 8 bases at V and 4 bases at J, with 11 bases in the middle. CDR1 is SEHNR, CDR2 FQNEAQ, per germline (reference sequence). This CDR3 contains 13 residues.

This clone was detected a few times. The genes are TRBV25-1 and TRBJ1-1, with D possibly TRBD1 on 5 matching bases. In germline, CDR1 is MGHDK, CDR2 SYGVNS. This CDR3 contains 15 residues. Trimming took off 3 bases at V and 4 bases at J, with 15 bases between the two ends. The CDR3 protein is CASSDSGKIGTEAFF. The CDR3, as DNA: TGTGCCAGCAGTGATTCAGGGAAAATAGGCACTGAAGCTTTCTTT.

This clone is a singleton in its sample. The chain has TRBV30 and TRBJ2-2, with D hard to call. Trimming removed 1 base from V and 7 bases from J, with 7 bases in between. Germline lookup yields CDR1 GTSNPN and CDR2 SVGIG (reference sequence). The CDR3 spans 12 residues. The chain's CDR3 is CAWSGIIGELFF. Here the CDR3 DNA reads TGTGCCTGGAGTGGCATAATCGGGGAGCTGTTTTTT.

The chain is built from TRBV5-5 and TRBJ2-7, with 8 bases fitting TRBD2. This CDR3 region has 13 residues. V dropped 4 bases and J dropped 2; count of bases not matched to a gene: 2. Germline V CDR1 and CDR2: SGHKS, YYEKEE (reference sequence). CDR3 region: CASSRGGTYEQYF. DNA of the CDR3: TGTGCCAGCAGCCGGGGGGGGACCTACGAGCAGTACTTC.

The chain links TRBV25-1 to TRBJ2-7; TRBD1 matches 8 bases. Germline values: CDR1 MGHDK, CDR2 SYGVNS. The CDR3 contains 15 residues. Trimming removed 4 bases from V and 2 bases from J; junction bases left unmatched: 7. Here the CDR3 reads CASSAPRDRTYEQYF. The DNA of the CDR3 is TGTGCCAGCAGTGCCCCCCGGGACAGGACCTACGAGCAGTACTTC.